The rows below give T cell receptor beta chains drawn from one sample of a study of molecular identifiers for immune sequencing clone quantification. TCRdb processed the PCR reads anew with MiXCR; each CDR3 protein has one entry. Among about 640,000 distinct CDR3 sequences listed, approximately 20% were seen once. The sample consisted of naive CD8+ T cells from blood, with Jurkat cell RNA spiked in. The source of these receptors is a human donor in good health. Some libraries in this study had Jurkat cell RNA spiked in. Each CDR3 is given with its conserved first and last residue. A D gene is named only where the DNA matches it firmly. Some rows mark clone size as missing; the rest say once, few, many or name a class of expanded clone.

V: TRBV4-1; size: many; D: TRBD1; J: TRBJ2-2; CDR3: CASSQDPGQENTGELFF; DNA: TGCGCCAGCAGCCAAGATCCTGGACAGGAGAACACCGGGGAGCTGTTTTTT
V: TRBV7-2; size: many; D: NA; J: TRBJ2-1; CDR3: CASTPISGQNYNEQFF; DNA: TGTGCCAGCACCCCGATCTCGGGTCAGAACTACAATGAGCAGTTCTTC
V: TRBV6-6; size: many; D: TRBD1; J: TRBJ1-2; CDR3: CASSYLAGTGSTLAGYTF; DNA: TGTGCCAGCAGTTACTTAGCCGGGACAGGGTCCACTTTAGCTGGCTACACCTTC
V: TRBV7-6; size: many; D: TRBD2; J: TRBJ2-5; CDR3: CASSLASGPQETQYF; DNA: TGTGCCAGCAGCTTGGCTAGCGGGCCCCAAGAGACCCAGTACTTC
V: TRBV28; size: many; D: NA; J: TRBJ2-1; CDR3: CASSPGLSSYNEQFF; DNA: TGTGCCAGCAGCCCGGGACTCAGCTCCTACAATGAGCAGTTCTTC
V: TRBV7-7; size: NA; D: NA; J: TRBJ2-2; CDR3: CASSPAWAGELFF; DNA: TGTGCCAGCAGCCCTGCGTGGGCCGGGGAGCTGTTTTTT
V: TRBV4-1; size: many; D: NA; J: TRBJ2-7; CDR3: CASSYEGGEQYF; DNA: TGCGCCAGCAGCTATGAGGGGGGGGAGCAGTACTTC
V: TRBV9; size: NA; D: TRBD1; J: TRBJ2-2; CDR3: CASSDSGTGFTRELFF; DNA: TGTGCCAGCAGCGACTCTGGGACAGGGTTCACCAGGGAGCTGTTTTTT
V: TRBV29-1; size: many; D: NA; J: TRBJ2-3; CDR3: CSVGVWSGSTDTQYF; DNA: TGCAGCGTTGGAGTTTGGAGCGGGAGCACAGATACGCAGTATTTT
V: TRBV10-3; size: many; D: NA; J: TRBJ2-5; CDR3: CAISEGSSGQETQYF; DNA: TGTGCCATCAGTGAGGGGAGTAGCGGACAAGAGACCCAGTACTTC
V: TRBV10-3; size: NA; D: NA; J: TRBJ2-7; CDR3: CAISEGMGGVDYEQYF; DNA: TGTGCCATCAGTGAGGGGATGGGGGGCGTAGACTACGAGCAGTACTTC
V: TRBV3-1; size: many; D: NA; J: TRBJ1-1; CDR3: CASSQDGGVPRTEAFF; DNA: TGTGCCAGCAGCCAAGATGGGGGGGTGCCGCGCACTGAAGCTTTCTTT
V: TRBV12-3/TRBV12-4; size: NA; D: TRBD2; J: TRBJ2-1; CDR3: CASSFSGGGANEQFF; DNA: TGTGCCAGCAGTTTTTCCGGGGGGGGAGCTAATGAGCAGTTCTTC
V: TRBV4-2; size: NA; D: TRBD1; J: TRBJ2-7; CDR3: CASSQSFGGTGSYEQYF; DNA: TGTGCCAGCAGCCAGTCATTTGGGGGGACAGGGTCCTACGAGCAGTACTTC
V: TRBV7-9; size: few; D: TRBD1; J: TRBJ2-7; CDR3: CASSSTGDHYYEQYF; DNA: TGTGCCAGCAGCTCCACAGGGGATCACTACTACGAGCAGTACTTC
V: TRBV27; size: many; D: TRBD1; J: TRBJ2-6; CDR3: CASSSRGDRTMVANVLTF; DNA: TGTGCCAGCAGTTCACGAGGGGACAGAACGATGGTTGCCAACGTCCTGACTTTC
V: TRBV30; size: many; D: NA; J: TRBJ2-3; CDR3: CAWSVGRGTDTQYF; DNA: TGTGCCTGGAGTGTTGGGCGGGGCACAGATACGCAGTATTTT
V: TRBV5-1; size: NA; D: NA; J: TRBJ2-1; CDR3: CASSPSNYGNEQFF; DNA: TGCGCCAGCAGCCCATCCAACTACGGAAATGAGCAGTTCTTC
V: TRBV20-1; size: many; D: TRBD1; J: TRBJ2-3; CDR3: CSASTFDRGRGADTQYF; DNA: TGCAGTGCTAGTACTTTTGACAGGGGGCGAGGTGCAGATACGCAGTATTTT
V: TRBV5-1; size: NA; D: NA; J: TRBJ1-1; CDR3: CASSLEEWGNTEAFF; DNA: TGCGCCAGCAGCTTGGAGGAATGGGGGAACACTGAAGCTTTCTTT
V: TRBV5-4; size: many; D: TRBD1; J: TRBJ2-5; CDR3: CASSAWTGLQTQYF; DNA: TGTGCCAGCAGCGCCTGGACAGGGTTACAGACCCAGTACTTC
V: TRBV20-1; size: NA; D: NA; J: TRBJ2-2; CDR3: CSARGWSGANTGELVF; DNA: TGCAGTGCTAGAGGTTGGAGTGGCGCGAACACCGGGGAGCTGGTTTTT
V: TRBV7-9; size: many; D: NA; J: TRBJ2-4; CDR3: CASSSPDGGRGENIQYF; DNA: TGTGCCAGCAGCTCCCCAGACGGTGGCAGGGGCGAAAACATTCAGTACTTC
V: TRBV27; size: many; D: NA; J: TRBJ2-7; CDR3: CASSLGGPSYEQYF; DNA: TGTGCCAGCAGTTTGGGGGGCCCTAGCTACGAGCAGTACTTC